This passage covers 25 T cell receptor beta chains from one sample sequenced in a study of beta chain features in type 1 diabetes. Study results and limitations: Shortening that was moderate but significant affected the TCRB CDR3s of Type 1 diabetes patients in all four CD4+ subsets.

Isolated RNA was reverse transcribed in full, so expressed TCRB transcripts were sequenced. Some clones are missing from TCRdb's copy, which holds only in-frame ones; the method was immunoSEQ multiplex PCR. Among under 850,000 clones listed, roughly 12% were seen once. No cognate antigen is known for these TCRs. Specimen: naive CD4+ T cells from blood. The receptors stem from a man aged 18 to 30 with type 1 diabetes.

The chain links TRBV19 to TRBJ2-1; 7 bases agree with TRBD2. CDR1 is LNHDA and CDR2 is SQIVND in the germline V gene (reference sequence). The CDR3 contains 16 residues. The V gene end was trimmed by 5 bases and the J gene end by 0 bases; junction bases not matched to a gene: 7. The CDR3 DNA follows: TGTGCCAGTAGTTTGTCTAGCGGAAGCTCCTACAATGAGCAGTTCTTC. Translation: CASSLSSGSSYNEQFF. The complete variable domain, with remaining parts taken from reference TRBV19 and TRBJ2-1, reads DGGITQSPKYLFRKEGQNVTLSCEQNLNHDAMYWYRQDPGQGLRLIYYSQIVNDFQKGDIAEGYSVSREKKESFPLTVTSAQKNPTAFYLCASSLSSGSSYNEQFFGPGTRLTVL.

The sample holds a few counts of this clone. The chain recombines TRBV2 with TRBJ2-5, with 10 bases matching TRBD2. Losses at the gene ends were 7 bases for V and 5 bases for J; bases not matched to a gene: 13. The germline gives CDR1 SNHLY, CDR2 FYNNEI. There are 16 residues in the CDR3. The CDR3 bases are TGTGCCAGCACCCCTACGACCGGGACTAGCGCGGAGACCCAGTACTTC. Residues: CASTPTTGTSAETQYF.

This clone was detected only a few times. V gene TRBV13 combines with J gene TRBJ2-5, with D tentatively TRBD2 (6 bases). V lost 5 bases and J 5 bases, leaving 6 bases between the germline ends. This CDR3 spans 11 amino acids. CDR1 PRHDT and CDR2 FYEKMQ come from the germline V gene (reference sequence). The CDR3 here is CASSGGETQYF. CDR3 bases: TGTGCCAGCAGCGGGGGGGAGACCCAGTACTTC.

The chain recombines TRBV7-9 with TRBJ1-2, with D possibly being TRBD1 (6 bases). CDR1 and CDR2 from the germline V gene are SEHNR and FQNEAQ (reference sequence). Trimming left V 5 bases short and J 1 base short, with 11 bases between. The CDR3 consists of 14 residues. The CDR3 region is CASSPDRFNYGYTF. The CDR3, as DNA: TGTGCCAGCAGCCCGGACAGATTTAACTATGGCTACACCTTC.

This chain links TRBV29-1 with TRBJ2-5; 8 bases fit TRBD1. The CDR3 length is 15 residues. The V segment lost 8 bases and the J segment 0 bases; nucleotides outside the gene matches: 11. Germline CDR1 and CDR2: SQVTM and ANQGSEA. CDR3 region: CSSTGGRGHQETQYF. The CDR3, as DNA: TGCAGCTCAACCGGGGGCAGGGGGCACCAAGAGACCCAGTACTTC.

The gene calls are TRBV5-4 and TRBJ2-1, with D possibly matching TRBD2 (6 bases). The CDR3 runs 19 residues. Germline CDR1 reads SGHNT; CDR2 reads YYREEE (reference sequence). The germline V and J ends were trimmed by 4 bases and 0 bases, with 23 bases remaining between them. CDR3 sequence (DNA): TGTGCCAGCAGCCCCGCCCCGGGAGCTCGCTCTTTCTCCTACAATGAGCAGTTCTTC. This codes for CASSPAPGARSFSYNEQFF.

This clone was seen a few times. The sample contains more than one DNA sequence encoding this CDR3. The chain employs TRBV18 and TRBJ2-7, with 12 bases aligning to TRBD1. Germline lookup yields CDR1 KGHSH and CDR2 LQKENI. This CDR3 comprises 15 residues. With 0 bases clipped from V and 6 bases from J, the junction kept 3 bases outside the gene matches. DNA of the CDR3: TGTGCCAGCTCACCACCGGGACAGGGGGCTGGCGAGCAGTACTTC. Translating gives CASSPPGQGAGEQYF.

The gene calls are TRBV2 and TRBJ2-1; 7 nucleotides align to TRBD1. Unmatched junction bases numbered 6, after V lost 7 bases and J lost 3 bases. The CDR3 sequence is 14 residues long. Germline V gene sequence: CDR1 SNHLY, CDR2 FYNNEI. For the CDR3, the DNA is TGTGCCAGCAACCGGGACAGAGTCTACAATGAGCAGTTCTTC. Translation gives CASNRDRVYNEQFF.

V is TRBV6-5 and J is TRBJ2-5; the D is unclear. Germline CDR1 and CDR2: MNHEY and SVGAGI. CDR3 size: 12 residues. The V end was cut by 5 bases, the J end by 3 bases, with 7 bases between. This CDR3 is CASSEVEETQYF. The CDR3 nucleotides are TGTGCCAGCAGTGAAGTAGAAGAGACCCAGTACTTC.

CDR3 amino acids: CATGGGTRSGTQYF. The CDR3 bases are TGTGCCACCGGCGGAGGGACCCGATCAGGGACCCAGTACTTC. The V and J genes are TRBV10-3 and TRBJ2-5, with D possibly being TRBD2 (6 bases). V gave up 10 bases and J gave up 7 bases, with 22 bases separating them. Germline V gene lookup returns CDR1 ENHRY and CDR2 SYGVKD. The CDR3 totals 14 residues.

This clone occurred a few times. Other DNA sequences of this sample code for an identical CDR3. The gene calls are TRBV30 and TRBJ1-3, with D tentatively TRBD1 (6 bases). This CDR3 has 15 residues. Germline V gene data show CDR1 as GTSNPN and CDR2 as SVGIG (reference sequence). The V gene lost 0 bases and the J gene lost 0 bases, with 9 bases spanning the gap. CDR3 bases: TGTGCCTGGAGTGTAGGGACAAGCTCTGGAAACACCATATATTTT. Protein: CAWSVGTSSGNTIYF.

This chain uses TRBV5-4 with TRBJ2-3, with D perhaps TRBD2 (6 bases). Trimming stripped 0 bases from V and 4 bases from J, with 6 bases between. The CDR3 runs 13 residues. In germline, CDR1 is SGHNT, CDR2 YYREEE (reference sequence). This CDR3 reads CASSLGLADTQYF. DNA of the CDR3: TGTGCCAGCAGCTTGGGACTAGCAGATACGCAGTATTTT.

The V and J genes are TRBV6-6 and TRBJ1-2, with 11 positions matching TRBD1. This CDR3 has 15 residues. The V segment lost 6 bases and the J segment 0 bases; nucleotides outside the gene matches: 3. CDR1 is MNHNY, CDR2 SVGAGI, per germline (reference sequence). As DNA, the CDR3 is TGTGCCAGCAGCGGACAGGGGGCTACTAACTATGGCTACACCTTC. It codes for CASSGQGATNYGYTF.

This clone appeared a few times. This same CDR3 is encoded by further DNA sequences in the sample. The CDR3 DNA follows: TGTGCCAGCAGCTTAGGATACGAGCAGTACTTC. Translation gives CASSLGYEQYF. The chain is built from TRBV5-5 and TRBJ2-7; D remains unclear. V was trimmed by 2 bases and J by 4 bases, leaving 4 bases between them. CDR1 and CDR2 (germline): SGHKS, YYEKEE (reference sequence). This CDR3 contains 11 residues.

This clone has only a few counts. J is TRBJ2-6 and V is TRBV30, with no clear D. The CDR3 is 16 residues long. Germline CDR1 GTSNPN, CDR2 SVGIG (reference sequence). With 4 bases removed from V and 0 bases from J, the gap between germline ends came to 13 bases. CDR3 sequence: CAWTSAPDSGANVLTF. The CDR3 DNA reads TGTGCCTGGACGAGTGCCCCGGACTCTGGGGCCAACGTCCTGACTTTC.

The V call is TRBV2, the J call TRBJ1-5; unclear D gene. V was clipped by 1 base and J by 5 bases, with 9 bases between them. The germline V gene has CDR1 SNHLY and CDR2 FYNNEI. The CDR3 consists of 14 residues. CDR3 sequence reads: CASSEVDGYQPQHF. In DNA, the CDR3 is TGTGCCAGCAGTGAAGTCGACGGCTATCAGCCCCAGCATTTT.

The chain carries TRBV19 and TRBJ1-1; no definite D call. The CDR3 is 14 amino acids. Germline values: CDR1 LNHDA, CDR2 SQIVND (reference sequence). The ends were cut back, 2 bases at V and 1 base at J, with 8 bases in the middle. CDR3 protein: CASSIPRKNTEAFF. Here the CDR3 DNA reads TGTGCCAGTAGTATACCACGGAAGAACACTGAAGCTTTCTTT.

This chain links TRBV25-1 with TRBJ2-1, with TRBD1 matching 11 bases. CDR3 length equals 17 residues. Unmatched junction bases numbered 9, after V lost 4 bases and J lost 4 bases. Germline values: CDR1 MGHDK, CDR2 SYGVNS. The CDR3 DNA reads TGTGCCAGCAGTGGAACCGCCGGACAGGGGGCGTACAATGAGCAGTTCTTC. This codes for CASSGTAGQGAYNEQFF.

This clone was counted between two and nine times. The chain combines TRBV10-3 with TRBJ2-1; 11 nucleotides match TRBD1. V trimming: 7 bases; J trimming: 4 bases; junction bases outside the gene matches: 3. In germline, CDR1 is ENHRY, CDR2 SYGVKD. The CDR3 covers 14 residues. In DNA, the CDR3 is TGTGCCATCACCGGACAGGGGGCTTACAATGAGCAGTTCTTC. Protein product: CAITGQGAYNEQFF.

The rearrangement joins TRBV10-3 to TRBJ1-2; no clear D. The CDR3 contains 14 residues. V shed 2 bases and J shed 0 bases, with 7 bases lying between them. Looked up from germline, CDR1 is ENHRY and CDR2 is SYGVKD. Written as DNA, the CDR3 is TGTGCCATCAGTGAGACCGAATCTAACTATGGCTACACCTTC. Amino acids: CAISETESNYGYTF.

The CDR3 nucleotides read TGTGCCAGCAGCGTAGCGGGGGGGCCGGAGACCCAGTACTTC. Amino acids: CASSVAGGPETQYF. The rearrangement uses TRBV9 and TRBJ2-5; 8 bases match TRBD2. V shed 0 bases and J 5 bases; nucleotides not matched to a gene: 3. The CDR3 is made up of 14 amino acids. CDR1 and CDR2 (germline): SGDLS, YYNGEE.

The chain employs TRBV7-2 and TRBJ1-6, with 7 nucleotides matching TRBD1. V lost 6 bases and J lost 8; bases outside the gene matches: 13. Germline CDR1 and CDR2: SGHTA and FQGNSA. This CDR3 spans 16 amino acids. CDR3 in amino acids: CASSYDGGRGYSPLHF. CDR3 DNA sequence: TGTGCCAGCAGTTATGATGGTGGCAGGGGGTATTCACCCCTCCACTTT.

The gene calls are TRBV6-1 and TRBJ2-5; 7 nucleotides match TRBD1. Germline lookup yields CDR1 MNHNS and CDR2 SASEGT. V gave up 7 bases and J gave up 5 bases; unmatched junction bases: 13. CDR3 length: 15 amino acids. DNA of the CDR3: TGTGCCAGCACCTTAGGGGGCGAGTTTGGTGAGACCCAGTACTTC. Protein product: CASTLGGEFGETQYF.

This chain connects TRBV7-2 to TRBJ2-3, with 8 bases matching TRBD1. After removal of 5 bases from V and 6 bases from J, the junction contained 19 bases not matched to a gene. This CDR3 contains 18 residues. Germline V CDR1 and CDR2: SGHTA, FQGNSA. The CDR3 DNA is TGTGCCAGCAGCACTCCCTTAGGGAGACAGGGGCTGTCGGATACGCAGTATTTT. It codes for CASSTPLGRQGLSDTQYF. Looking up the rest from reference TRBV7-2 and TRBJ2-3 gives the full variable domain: GAGVSQSPSNKVTEKGKDVELRCDPISGHTALYWYRQSLGQGLEFLIYFQGNSAPDKSGLPSDRFSAERTGGSVSTLTIQRTQQEDSAVYLCASSTPLGRQGLSDTQYFGPGTRLTVL.

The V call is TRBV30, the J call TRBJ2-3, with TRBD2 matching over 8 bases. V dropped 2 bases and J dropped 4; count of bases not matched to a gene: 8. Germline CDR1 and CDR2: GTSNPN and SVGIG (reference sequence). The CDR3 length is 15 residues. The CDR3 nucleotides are TGTGCCTGGAGTATCCGGGGGGGTCCCCCAGATACGCAGTATTTT. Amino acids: CAWSIRGGPPDTQYF. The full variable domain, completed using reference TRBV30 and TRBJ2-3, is SQTIHQWPATLVQPVGSPLSLECTVEGTSNPNLYWYRQAAGRGLQLLFYSVGIGQISSEVPQNLSASRPQDRQFILSSKKLLLSDSGFYLCAWSIRGGPPDTQYFGPGTRLTVL.